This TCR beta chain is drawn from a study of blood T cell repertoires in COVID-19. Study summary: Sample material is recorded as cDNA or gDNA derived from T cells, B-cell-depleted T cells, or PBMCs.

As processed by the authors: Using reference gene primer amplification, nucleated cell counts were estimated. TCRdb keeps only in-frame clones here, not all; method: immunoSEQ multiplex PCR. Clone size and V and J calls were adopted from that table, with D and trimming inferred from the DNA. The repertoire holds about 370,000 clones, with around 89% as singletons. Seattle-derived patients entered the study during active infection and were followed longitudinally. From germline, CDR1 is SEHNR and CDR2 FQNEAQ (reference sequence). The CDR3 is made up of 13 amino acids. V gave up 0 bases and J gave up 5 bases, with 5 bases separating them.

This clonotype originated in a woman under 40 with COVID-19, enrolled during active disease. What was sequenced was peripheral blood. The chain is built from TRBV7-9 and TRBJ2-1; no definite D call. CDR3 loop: CASSLARNNEQFF. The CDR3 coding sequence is TGTGCCAGCAGCTTAGCCAGAAACAATGAGCAGTTCTTC.